The T cell receptor (beta chain) under discussion was sequenced for a study of cytomegalovirus exposure and HLA in healthy donors. Findings and limits, study-wide: Per published reports, the classifier diagnosed cytomegalovirus status with high specificity and sensitivity. Cytomegalovirus-associated TCR beta chains were listed, numbering some 180.

CDR1 and CDR2 (germline): SGHNT, YYREEE (reference sequence). Trimming pared 5 bases from V and 7 bases from J, leaving 10 bases between. There are 13 residues in the CDR3. Concerning this clone: What it binds is unknown.

Here immunoSEQ multiplex PCR was the method, and the copy in TCRdb shows in-frame clones only, minus some. The table records about 74,000 clones, over 85% of them present only once. This chain uses TRBV5-4 with TRBJ2-6; D might be TRBD2 (5 bases). Sequencing was performed on PBMCs. The receptor was derived from a man aged 18 to 29 in good health and CMV-seropositive. The CDR3: CASRAVLANVLTF. As DNA, the CDR3 is TGTGCCAGCAGAGCGGTCCTAGCCAACGTCCTGACTTTC.